This TCR beta chain was recovered during a study of T-cell reconstitution after alpha-beta-depleted transplantation in children. Preparation of the TCRbeta library used unique molecular identifiers. TCRdb processed the PCR reads anew with MiXCR; each CDR3 protein has one entry. The sample records tens of thousands of distinct CDR3 sequences, around 6.3% being singletons. Overall study results and limits: The origin of alpha-beta T cells about two months after transplant was reportedly several hundred expanded graft clones. From surviving recipient T cells and thymic progenitors came the high day-60 TCRbeta diversity observed in some patients. Fresh T-cell production supplied most of the T-cell counts and diversity seen one year after transplant.

This clonotype was counted at least ten times. Its antigen is currently unknown. This CDR3 comprises 15 residues. The ends were cut back, 1 base at V and 7 bases at J, with 13 bases in the middle. This clonotype originated in a male patient aged 10 to 17 who had a stem cell transplant for acute myeloid leukemia, so the T cells may come from the graft donor. The chain combines TRBV12-3 or TRBV12-4 with TRBJ2-2; TRBD2 is a possible D gene (6 bases). Specimen: PBMCs, mostly from graft donor cells, collected 180 days after TCRalphabeta/CD19-depleted stem cell transplant. CDR3 region: CASSLENGGIGELFF. In DNA form, the CDR3 reads TGTGCCAGCAGTTTAGAAAATGGGGGGATCGGGGAGCTGTTTTTT.